The 19 T cell receptor beta chains below were found in one sample sequenced in a study of cytomegalovirus exposure and HLA in healthy donors (dated by TCRdb to 2016 to 2017). Library preparation employed the immunoSEQ multiplex PCR assay. For the multiplex PCR, a mixture combining 60 forward primers for TCR Vbeta segments and 13 reverse primers for TCR Jbeta segments was used. This immuneACCESS table, as held by TCRdb, lists in-frame sequences with V and J called but not all clones. Of the missing ones, under half trace to an unresolved V gene in checked studies; the others have no known cause. The sample records 98,000 or so clones, roughly 80% of which are singletons. Of the sample, about 8.3% is held by the ten largest clones. The sequencing input was PBMCs. These receptors originate from a female donor in good health and CMV-seronegative.

This sequence joins TRBV2 and TRBJ2-1, with D unresolved. The CDR3 sequence is 14 residues long. The germline gives CDR1 SNHLY, CDR2 FYNNEI. Trimming removed 7 bases from V and 7 bases from J, with 17 bases in between. For the CDR3, the DNA is TGTGCCAGCAAGAACAGATCAAATTGGAATGAGCAGTTCTTC. Its translation is CASKNRSNWNEQFF.

This clone was seen once. The chain is built from TRBV19 and TRBJ2-3, with D unresolved. Germline V gene lookup returns CDR1 LNHDA and CDR2 SQIVND (reference sequence). CDR3 length: 14 residues. The germline V and J ends were trimmed by 3 bases and 4 bases, with 11 bases remaining between them. CDR3: CASSMATGPDTQYF. The CDR3 coding sequence is TGTGCCAGTAGTATGGCGACTGGTCCAGATACGCAGTATTTT.

Only a few counts were recorded for this clone. The chain recombines TRBV5-1 with TRBJ2-5, with D unclear. The CDR3 spans 15 residues. The germline V and J ends were trimmed by 2 bases and 5 bases, with 16 bases remaining between them. CDR1 and CDR2 (germline): SGHRS, YFSETQ. CDR3 loop: CASSFPQAGVETQYF. The CDR3 nucleotides are TGCGCCAGCAGCTTCCCGCAGGCAGGCGTGGAGACCCAGTACTTC.

Notes on this clone: At one end, the junction sequence differs from germline, possibly due to a read error. The chain joins TRBV6-6 to TRBJ2-7, with a tentative D call TRBD2 (6 bases). This CDR3 has 14 residues. Per the germline V gene, CDR1 is MNHNY and CDR2 is SVGAGI (reference sequence). The CDR3 sequence: CASNRASVTYEQYF. The CDR3 DNA sequence: TGTGCTAGCAATCGGGCTAGCGTCACCTACGAGCAGTACTTC.

The chain links TRBV4-1 to TRBJ1-2, with TRBD1 identical over 10 bases. The V segment lost 1 base and the J segment 6 bases; nucleotides outside the gene matches: 5. Germline V CDR1 and CDR2: MGHRA, YSYEKL. The CDR3 loop spans 15 amino acids. CDR3 sequence: CASSQVLDRGHGYTF. The CDR3, as DNA: TGCGCCAGCAGCCAAGTTCTTGACAGGGGGCATGGCTACACCTTC.

The chain carries TRBV11-3 and TRBJ2-2; D gene ambiguous. The CDR3 runs 13 residues. V lost 3 bases to trimming and J lost 5 bases, with 7 bases between them. Looked up from germline, CDR1 is SGHNT and CDR2 is YENEEA. The CDR3 region is CASSFAGTGELFF. The CDR3 DNA sequence: TGTGCCAGCAGCTTCGCCGGGACCGGGGAGCTGTTTTTT.

This sequence joins TRBV5-1 and TRBJ2-1; no clear D. Trimming shortened V by 1 base and J by 12 bases, and 23 bases separated the two germline ends. The CDR3 runs 16 residues. Germline loops: CDR1 SGHRS, CDR2 YFSETQ. In nucleotides, the CDR3 is TGCGCCAGCAGCTTGTTGGCCGCAGGATTGGTTTTGGGGCAGTTCTTC. Its translation is CASSLLAAGLVLGQFF.

With respect to this clone: Different DNA sequences within this sample yield the same CDR3. The genes are TRBV6-4 and TRBJ2-1; TRBD2 is a possible D gene (6 bases). Germline CDR1 reads MRHNA; CDR2 reads SNTAGT. V was shortened by 2 bases and J by 1 base, with 9 bases between the two germline ends. CDR3 size: 15 residues. The DNA for the CDR3 is TGTGCCAGCAGTGACGTGGGGGGATCCTACAATGAGCAGTTCTTC. The encoded protein is CASSDVGGSYNEQFF.

This clone was detected only once. The chain is built from TRBV4-3 and TRBJ2-3; possibly TRBD1 for D (5 bases). From germline, CDR1 is LGHNA and CDR2 YSLEER. The CDR3 runs 14 residues. Between the trimmed V and J ends, which lost 1 base and 3 bases, there was a span of 8 bases. The CDR3, as DNA: TGCGCCAGCAGCCAAGGGACAAGGACAGATACGCAGTATTTT. Residues: CASSQGTRTDTQYF.

V and J are TRBV7-2 and TRBJ2-7; D might be TRBD2 (5 bases). The CDR3 has 16 amino acids. V dropped 1 base and J dropped 3 bases, with 16 bases sitting between them. Germline V gene lookup returns CDR1 SGHTA and CDR2 FQGNSA. The CDR3 reads CASSLVSGGPGYEQYF. For the CDR3, the DNA is TGTGCCAGCAGCTTAGTATCAGGCGGGCCAGGCTACGAGCAGTACTTC.

This sequence joins TRBV28 and TRBJ2-1; D is possibly TRBD2 (6 bases). CDR3 length: 16 amino acids. The germline CDR1 and CDR2 sequences are MDHEN and SYDVKM. V was trimmed by 3 bases and J by 7 bases, leaving 19 bases between them. CDR3 sequence (DNA): TGTGCCAGCAGTTTTCGTCCGCGGGGCTGGAGAAATGAGCAGTTCTTC. Amino acids: CASSFRPRGWRNEQFF.

The rearrangement joins TRBV5-1 to TRBJ2-1; tentative D call: TRBD1 (5 bases). Trimming stripped 4 bases from V and 7 bases from J, with 12 bases between. The CDR3 contains 13 residues. The germline CDR1 and CDR2 sequences are SGHRS and YFSETQ. DNA for the CDR3: TGCGCCAGCAGCGGGGCCCCAGGAAATGAGCAGTTCTTC. Encoded protein: CASSGAPGNEQFF.

This clone is a singleton in its sample. The chain uses TRBV19 and TRBJ1-5; D unresolved. V lost 3 bases to trimming and J lost 6 bases, with 12 bases between them. From germline, CDR1 is LNHDA and CDR2 SQIVND (reference sequence). The CDR3 extends over 14 amino acids. CDR3 sequence: CASSMTRYIQPQHF. The CDR3 bases are TGTGCCAGTAGTATGACTCGTTATATTCAGCCCCAGCATTTT.

This sequence joins TRBV6-5 and TRBJ2-5; a weak D match, TRBD2 (6 bases). V gave up 2 bases and J gave up 5 bases, with 12 bases separating them. CDR3 length equals 14 residues. Germline CDR1 MNHEY, CDR2 SVGAGI. The CDR3: CASSYRGSWETQYF. The CDR3 DNA reads as TGTGCCAGCAGTTACCGGGGGTCTTGGGAGACCCAGTACTTC.

The rearrangement uses TRBV5-1 and TRBJ1-5, with a tentative D call TRBD1 (5 bases). The germline V and J ends were trimmed by 4 bases and 4 bases, with 12 bases remaining between them. CDR1 is SGHRS, CDR2 YFSETQ, per germline. CDR3 length: 14 amino acids. The CDR3 DNA follows: TGCGCCAGCAGCCCTGACAGTCCGAATCAGCCCCAGCATTTT. Residues: CASSPDSPNQPQHF. The full variable domain, completed using reference TRBV5-1 and TRBJ1-5, is KAGVTQTPRYLIKTRGQQVTLSCSPISGHRSVSWYQQTPGQGLQFLFEYFSETQRNKGNFPGRFSGRQFSNSRSEMNVSTLELGDSALYLCASSPDSPNQPQHFGDGTRLSIL.

CDR3 amino acids: CASNTGTGGLGNVKKLFF. The CDR3 coding sequence is TGTGCCAGTAATACCGGGACAGGGGGCCTCGGGAACGTGAAAAAACTGTTTTTT. The genes are TRBV19 and TRBJ1-4; the match to TRBD1 covers 12 bases. V shed 7 bases and J 9 bases; nucleotides not matched to a gene: 18. Germline values: CDR1 LNHDA, CDR2 SQIVND (reference sequence). The CDR3 is 18 amino acids.

V gene TRBV7-3 combines with J gene TRBJ2-7; perhaps TRBD1 as D (6 bases). The V gene lost 5 bases and the J gene lost 2 bases, with 10 bases spanning the gap. The CDR3 contains 13 residues. Germline values: CDR1 SGHTA, CDR2 FQGTGA. CDR3 sequence (DNA): TGTGCCAGCAGCAGGGGGTACACCTACGAGCAGTACTTC. This codes for CASSRGYTYEQYF.

This clone was detected only once. This chain connects TRBV30 to TRBJ1-5; D is unresolved. This CDR3 has 13 amino acids. V lost 0 bases, J lost 3 bases, and 6 bases lay in between. The V gene's germline CDR1 is GTSNPN and CDR2 SVGIG (reference sequence). The CDR3 spells CAWSVSLNQPQHF. CDR3 nucleotide sequence: TGTGCCTGGAGTGTTAGCCTCAATCAGCCCCAGCATTTT.

In DNA, the CDR3 is TGTGCCAGCAGTCTCCGGTCCCGCGGGGCCTATGGCTACACCTTC. Its translation: CASSLRSRGAYGYTF. The chain is built from TRBV27 and TRBJ1-2; TRBD1 might be the D (5 bases). Trimming cost V 5 bases and J 4 bases, with 17 bases left between them. CDR1 and CDR2 (germline): MNHEY, SMNVEV (reference sequence). The CDR3 contains 15 residues.